The clone carrying this T cell receptor beta chain was seen a few times. PCR employed 60 Vbeta and 13 Jbeta primers. Only in-frame clones appear in the TCRdb table, and some are missing; sequencing was by immunoSEQ multiplex PCR. Of around 130,000 clones in the sample, approximately 71% were seen once. These data are taken from a study of cytomegalovirus exposure and HLA in healthy donors. Across the study: Around 79 million unique TCRs, all from HLA-typed donors, were included in an early release of the data. Approximately 81% of 300 to 450 genotyped donors fell in the Caucasian-associated ancestry cluster.

This CDR3 comprises 15 residues. J was trimmed by 5 bases and V by 6 bases; bases with no gene match: 8. CDR1 MRHNA and CDR2 SNTAGT come from the germline V gene. The J gene is TRBJ2-1, the V gene TRBV6-4; 9 nucleotides line up with TRBD2. This TCR derives from a woman aged 60 to 75 in good health and CMV-seronegative. Sequenced input: PBMCs. The CDR3 nucleotides are TGTGCCAGCAGGCGGGAGGGTGGGCGGAACAATGAGCAGTTCTTC. It codes for CASRREGGRNNEQFF.